The 5 T cell receptor beta chains presented below share a single source sample, sequenced in a study of beta chain features in type 1 diabetes. For these TCRs, the target antigens are not known. The sequenced template was cDNA made from the entire isolated RNA. Some clones are missing from TCRdb's copy, which holds only in-frame ones; the method was immunoSEQ multiplex PCR. Among about 650,000 clones listed, 12% were seen once. Findings and caveats of the study: In every one of the four CD4+ subsets, TCRB CDR3s were moderately but significantly shorter in Type 1 diabetes patients.

Sequences were obtained from naive CD4+ T cells from blood. The source is a man between 25 and 39 years old with type 1 diabetes.

The chain carries TRBV10-3 and TRBJ2-7; tentative D call: TRBD2 (7 bases). The length of the CDR3 is 14 residues. V was cut by 8 bases and J by 6 bases, with 20 bases left in between. Germline CDR1 reads ENHRY; CDR2 reads SYGVKD. CDR3 in amino acids: CAIGGGRTLGEQYF. CDR3 sequence (DNA): TGTGCCATCGGGGGGGGCCGGACCCTCGGCGAGCAGTACTTC.

The rearrangement joins TRBV19 to TRBJ1-6; D gene ambiguous. Germline CDR1 reads LNHDA; CDR2 reads SQIVND (reference sequence). The CDR3 length is 17 residues. V was clipped by 5 bases and J by 4 bases, with 18 bases between them. CDR3 nucleotides: TGTGCCAGTAGTTCGCGAGATTTCGGGGAGTATAATTCACCCCTCCACTTT. Translating it yields CASSSRDFGEYNSPLHF.

A few counts support this clone. The same CDR3 can be traced to other DNA sequences in this sample. The V and J genes are TRBV7-2 and TRBJ2-3; unclear D gene. Trimming removed 2 bases at V and 6 bases at J, with 3 bases between. The germline gives CDR1 SGHTA, CDR2 FQGNSA. This CDR3 region has 11 residues. CDR3 region: CASSLLDTQYF. DNA of the CDR3: TGTGCCAGCAGCTTATTGGATACGCAGTATTTT.

This clone was seen a handful of times. This sequence joins TRBV25-1 and TRBJ1-4; D gene unclear. The V end was cut by 1 base, the J end by 7 bases, with 13 bases between. Germline CDR1 and CDR2: MGHDK and SYGVNS. The CDR3 is 15 amino acids. The DNA of the CDR3 is TGTGCCAGCAGTGAATTAAGGCTTCATGGTGAAAAACTGTTTTTT. Translating it yields CASSELRLHGEKLFF.

J is TRBJ1-5 and V is TRBV7-2; D uncertain. CDR3 length: 13 amino acids. From germline, CDR1 is SGHTA and CDR2 FQGNSA. V lost 0 bases, J lost 3 bases, and 3 bases lay in between. The CDR3 reads CASSLAHNQPQHF. The CDR3 DNA reads TGTGCCAGCAGCTTAGCCCACAATCAGCCCCAGCATTTT.